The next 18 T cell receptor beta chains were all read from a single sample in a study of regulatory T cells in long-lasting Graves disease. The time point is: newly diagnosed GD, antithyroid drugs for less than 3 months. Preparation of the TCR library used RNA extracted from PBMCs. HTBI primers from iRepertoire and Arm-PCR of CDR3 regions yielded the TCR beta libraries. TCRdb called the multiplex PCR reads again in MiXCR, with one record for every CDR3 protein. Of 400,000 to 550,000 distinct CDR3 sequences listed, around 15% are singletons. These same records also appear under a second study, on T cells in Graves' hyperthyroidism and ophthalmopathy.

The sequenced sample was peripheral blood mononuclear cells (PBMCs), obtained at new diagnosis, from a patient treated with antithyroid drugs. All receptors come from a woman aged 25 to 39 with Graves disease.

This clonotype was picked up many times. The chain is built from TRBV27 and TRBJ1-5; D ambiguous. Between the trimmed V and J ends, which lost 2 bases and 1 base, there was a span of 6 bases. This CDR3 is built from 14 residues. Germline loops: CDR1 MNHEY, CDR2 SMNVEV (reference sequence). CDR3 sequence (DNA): TGTGCCAGCAGTTTAGGGCGGAGCAATCAGCCCCAGCATTTT. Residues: CASSLGRSNQPQHF.

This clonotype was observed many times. In DNA form, the CDR3 reads TGCGCCAGCAGCGCGGGACAGTATCAGGATACGCAGTATTTT. The encoded protein is CASSAGQYQDTQYF. The chain is built from TRBV5-1 and TRBJ2-3, with D maybe TRBD1 (7 bases). This CDR3 has 14 amino acids. Trimming removed 4 bases at V and 6 bases at J, with 15 bases between. From germline, CDR1 is SGHRS and CDR2 YFSETQ.

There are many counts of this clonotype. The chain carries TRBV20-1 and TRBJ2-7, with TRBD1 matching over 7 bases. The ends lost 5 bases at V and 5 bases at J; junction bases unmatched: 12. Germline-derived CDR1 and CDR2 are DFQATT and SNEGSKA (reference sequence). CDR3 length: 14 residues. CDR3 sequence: CSASPKGAPDEQYF. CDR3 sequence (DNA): TGCAGTGCTTCCCCTAAGGGGGCCCCGGACGAGCAGTACTTC.

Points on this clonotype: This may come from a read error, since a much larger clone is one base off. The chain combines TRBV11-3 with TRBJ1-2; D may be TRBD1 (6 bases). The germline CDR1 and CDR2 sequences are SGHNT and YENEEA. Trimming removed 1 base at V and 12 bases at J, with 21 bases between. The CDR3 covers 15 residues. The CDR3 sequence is CASSLVLGGAYGHTF. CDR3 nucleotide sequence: TGTGCCAGCAGCTTAGTCTTGGGGGGCGCGTACGGCCACACCTTC.

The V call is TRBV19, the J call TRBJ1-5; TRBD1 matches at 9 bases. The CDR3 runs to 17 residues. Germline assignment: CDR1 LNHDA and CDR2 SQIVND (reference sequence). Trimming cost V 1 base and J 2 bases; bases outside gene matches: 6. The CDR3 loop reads CASSIASRDRGNQPQHF. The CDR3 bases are TGTGCCAGTAGTATAGCCTCCCGGGACAGGGGCAATCAGCCCCAGCATTTT.

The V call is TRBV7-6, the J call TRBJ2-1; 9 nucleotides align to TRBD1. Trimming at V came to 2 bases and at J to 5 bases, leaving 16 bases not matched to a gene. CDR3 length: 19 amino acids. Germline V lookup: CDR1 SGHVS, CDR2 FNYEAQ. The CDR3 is CASSLIIRSTGQGNNEQFF. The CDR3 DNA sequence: TGTGCCAGCAGCTTAATCATCCGAAGCACGGGACAGGGAAACAATGAGCAGTTCTTC. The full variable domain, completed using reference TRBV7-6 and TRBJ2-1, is GAGVSQSPRYKVTKRGQDVALRCDPISGHVSLYWYRQALGQGPEFLTYFNYEAQQDKSGLPNDRFSAERPEGSISTLTIQRTEQRDSAMYRCASSLIIRSTGQGNNEQFFGPGTRLTVL.

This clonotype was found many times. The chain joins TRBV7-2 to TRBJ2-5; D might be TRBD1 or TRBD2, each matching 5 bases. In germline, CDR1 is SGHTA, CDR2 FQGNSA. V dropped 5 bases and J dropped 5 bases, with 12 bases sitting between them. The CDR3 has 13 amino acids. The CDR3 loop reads CASSPRWGETQYF. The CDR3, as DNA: TGTGCCAGCAGCCCACGTTGGGGGGAGACCCAGTACTTC.

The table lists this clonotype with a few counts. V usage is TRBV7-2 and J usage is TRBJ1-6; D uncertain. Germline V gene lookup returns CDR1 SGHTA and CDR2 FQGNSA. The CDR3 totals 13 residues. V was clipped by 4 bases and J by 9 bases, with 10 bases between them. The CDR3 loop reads CASSSETGSPLHF. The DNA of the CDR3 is TGTGCCAGCAGCTCGGAGACTGGTTCACCCCTCCACTTT.

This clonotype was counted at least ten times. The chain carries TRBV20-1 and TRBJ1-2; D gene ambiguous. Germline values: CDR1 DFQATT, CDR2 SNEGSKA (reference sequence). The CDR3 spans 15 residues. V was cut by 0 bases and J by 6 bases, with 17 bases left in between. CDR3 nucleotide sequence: TGCAGTGCTAGAGATCTAATTCAACCCTCGGATGGCTACACCTTC. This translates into CSARDLIQPSDGYTF.

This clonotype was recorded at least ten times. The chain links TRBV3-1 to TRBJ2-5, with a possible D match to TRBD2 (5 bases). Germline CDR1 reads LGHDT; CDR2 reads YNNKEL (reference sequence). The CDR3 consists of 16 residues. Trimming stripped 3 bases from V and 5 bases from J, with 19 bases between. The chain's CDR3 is CASSHVTGNEGETQYF. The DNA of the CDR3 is TGTGCCAGCAGCCATGTAACCGGGAACGAAGGGGAGACCCAGTACTTC.

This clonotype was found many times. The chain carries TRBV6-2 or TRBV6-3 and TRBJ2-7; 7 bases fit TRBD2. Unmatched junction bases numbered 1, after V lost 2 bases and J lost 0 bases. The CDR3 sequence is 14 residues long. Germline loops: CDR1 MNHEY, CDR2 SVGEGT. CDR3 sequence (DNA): TGTGCCAGCAGTTACGCTAGCGGCTCCTACGAGCAGTACTTC. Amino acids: CASSYASGSYEQYF.

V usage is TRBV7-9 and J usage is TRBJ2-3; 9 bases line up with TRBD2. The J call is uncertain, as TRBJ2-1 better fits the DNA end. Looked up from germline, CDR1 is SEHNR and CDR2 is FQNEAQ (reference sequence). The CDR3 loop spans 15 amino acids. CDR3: CASSPWSGRYNEQFF. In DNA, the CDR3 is TGTGCCAGCAGCCCCTGGAGCGGGAGGTACAATGAGCAGTTCTTC.

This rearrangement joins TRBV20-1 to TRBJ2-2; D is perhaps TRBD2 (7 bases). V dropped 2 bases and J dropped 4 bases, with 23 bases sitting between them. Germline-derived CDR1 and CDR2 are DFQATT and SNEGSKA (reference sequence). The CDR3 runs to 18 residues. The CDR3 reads CSARPTIDGGRGTGELFF. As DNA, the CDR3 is TGCAGTGCTAGACCAACCATTGACGGGGGGCGCGGCACCGGGGAGCTGTTTTTT.

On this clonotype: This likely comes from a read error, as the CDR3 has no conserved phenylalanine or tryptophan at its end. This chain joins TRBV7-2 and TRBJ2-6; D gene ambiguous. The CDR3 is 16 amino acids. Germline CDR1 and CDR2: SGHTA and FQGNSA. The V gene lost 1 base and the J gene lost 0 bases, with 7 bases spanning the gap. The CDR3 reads CASSLVLFSGANVLTL. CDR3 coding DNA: TGTGCCAGCAGCTTAGTGCTGTTCTCTGGGGCCAACGTCCTGACTCTC.

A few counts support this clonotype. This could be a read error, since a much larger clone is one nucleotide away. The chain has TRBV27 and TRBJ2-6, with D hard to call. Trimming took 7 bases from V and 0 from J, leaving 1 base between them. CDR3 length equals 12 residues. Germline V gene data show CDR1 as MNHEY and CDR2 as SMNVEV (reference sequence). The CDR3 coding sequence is TGTGCCAGCAACTCTGGGGCCAACGTCCTGACTTTC. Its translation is CASNSGANVLTF.

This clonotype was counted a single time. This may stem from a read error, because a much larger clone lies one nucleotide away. This chain's CDR3 is CATSDADNLGNEQFF. The CDR3 DNA sequence: TGTGCCACCAGTGATGCGGACAATCTAGGGAATGAGCAGTTCTTC. The rearrangement uses TRBV24-1 and TRBJ2-1; possible D gene TRBD1, 5 bases. V was clipped by 3 bases and J by 7 bases, with 15 bases between them. CDR1 is KGHDR, CDR2 SFDVKD, per germline. The CDR3 is made up of 15 amino acids.

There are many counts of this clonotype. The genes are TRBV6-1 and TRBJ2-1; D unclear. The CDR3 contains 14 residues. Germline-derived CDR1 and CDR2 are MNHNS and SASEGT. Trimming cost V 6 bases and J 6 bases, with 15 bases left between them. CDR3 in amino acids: CASSLWAAANEQFF. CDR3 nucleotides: TGTGCCAGCAGCCTGTGGGCCGCGGCCAATGAGCAGTTCTTC.

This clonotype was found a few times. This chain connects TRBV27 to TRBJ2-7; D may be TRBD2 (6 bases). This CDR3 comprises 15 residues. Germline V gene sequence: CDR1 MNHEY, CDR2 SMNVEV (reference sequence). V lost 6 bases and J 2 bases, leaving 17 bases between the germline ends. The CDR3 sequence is CASSVASGLTYEQYF. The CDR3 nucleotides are TGTGCCAGCAGCGTAGCCTCGGGACTCACCTACGAGCAGTACTTC.